Listed below are T cell receptor beta chains from one sample, sequenced in a study of blood T cell repertoires in COVID-19. TCRdb's table, derived via immunoSEQ multiplex PCR, lists solely in-frame clones and lacks some. This sample has under 150,000 clones, with about 87% found just once. Specimen: PBMCs or T cells enriched from blood (not recorded which). These TCRs come from a man between 50 and 59 years old in a cohort exposed to, infected with or recovered from COVID-19 (not recorded which). Each CDR3 is given with its conserved first and last residue. The order of the fields is clone size, V gene, D gene, J gene, CDR3 protein, CDR3 DNA. D genes are given only for firm matches. Clone size is not always given. Where it is, it says once, few, many or a class for expanded clones.

clone_size: .
v_call: TRBV5-1
d_call: .
j_call: TRBJ1-3
cdr3_aa: CASSRGATEHTIYF
cdr3_nt: TGCGCCAGCAGCCGGGGGGCTACTGAGCACACCATATATTTT

clone_size: .
v_call: TRBV7-9
d_call: .
j_call: TRBJ1-2
cdr3_aa: CASSLSTDYGYTF
cdr3_nt: TGTGCCAGCAGCTTAAGTACAGACTATGGCTACACCTTC

clone_size: .
v_call: TRBV25-1
d_call: TRBD1
j_call: TRBJ1-4
cdr3_aa: CASSEGTANEKLFF
cdr3_nt: TGTGCCAGCAGTGAAGGGACAGCTAATGAAAAACTGTTTTTT

clone_size: .
v_call: TRBV19
d_call: TRBD1
j_call: TRBJ1-2
cdr3_aa: CASETAGGGYTF
cdr3_nt: TGTGCCAGCGAGACCGCAGGGGGCGGCTACACCTTC

clone_size: .
v_call: TRBV30
d_call: .
j_call: TRBJ2-7
cdr3_aa: CAWSVNQGSEQYF
cdr3_nt: TGTGCCTGGAGTGTAAACCAGGGTTCAGAGCAGTACTTC

clone_size: .
v_call: TRBV5-1
d_call: .
j_call: TRBJ1-4
cdr3_aa: CASSLDPQGFATNEKLFF
cdr3_nt: TGCGCCAGCAGCTTGGACCCCCAGGGGTTTGCAACTAATGAAAAACTGTTTTTT

clone_size: .
v_call: TRBV6-2/TRBV6-3
d_call: .
j_call: TRBJ1-6
cdr3_aa: CASSFLGPNSPLHF
cdr3_nt: TGTGCCAGCAGTTTCCTGGGGCCCAATTCACCCCTCCACTTT

clone_size: .
v_call: TRBV5-1
d_call: .
j_call: TRBJ2-1
cdr3_aa: CASSFTGIEQFF
cdr3_nt: TGCGCCAGCAGCTTTACAGGGATTGAGCAGTTCTTC

clone_size: .
v_call: TRBV7-9
d_call: TRBD2
j_call: TRBJ2-3
cdr3_aa: CASSLRTSPTDTQYF
cdr3_nt: TGTGCCAGCAGCTTAAGGACTAGCCCGACAGATACGCAGTATTTT

clone_size: once
v_call: TRBV30
d_call: .
j_call: TRBJ2-7
cdr3_aa: CAGWTAPYEQYF
cdr3_nt: TGTGCCGGCTGGACAGCGCCCTACGAGCAGTACTTC

clone_size: .
v_call: TRBV7-2
d_call: .
j_call: TRBJ1-3
cdr3_aa: CASSQRGYSGNTIYF
cdr3_nt: TGTGCCAGCAGTCAACGAGGGTACTCTGGAAACACCATATATTTT

clone_size: .
v_call: TRBV4-3
d_call: .
j_call: TRBJ2-6
cdr3_aa: CASSSGMTSSGANVLTF
cdr3_nt: TGCGCCAGCAGCTCAGGAATGACGAGCTCTGGGGCCAACGTCCTGACTTTC

clone_size: .
v_call: TRBV21-1
d_call: .
j_call: TRBJ1-1
cdr3_aa: CASSKGSITELNTEAFF
cdr3_nt: TGTGCCAGCAGCAAAGGTTCAATTACAGAGCTGAACACTGAAGCTTTCTTT

clone_size: .
v_call: TRBV11-3
d_call: .
j_call: TRBJ2-1
cdr3_aa: CASSLAGGKGLNNEQFF
cdr3_nt: TGTGCCAGCAGCTTAGCCGGGGGTAAAGGACTCAACAATGAGCAGTTCTTC

clone_size: .
v_call: TRBV4-3
d_call: .
j_call: TRBJ1-1
cdr3_aa: CASSQDLRQGSWDTEAFF
cdr3_nt: TGCGCCAGCAGCCAAGATTTACGCCAGGGGTCCTGGGACACTGAAGCTTTCTTT

clone_size: .
v_call: TRBV7-2
d_call: TRBD2
j_call: TRBJ2-3
cdr3_aa: CASSLGGGASDTQYF
cdr3_nt: TGTGCCAGCAGCTTAGGCGGGGGGGCATCAGATACGCAGTATTTT

clone_size: .
v_call: TRBV7-9
d_call: TRBD1
j_call: TRBJ1-1
cdr3_aa: CASSLGPGGVDTEAFF
cdr3_nt: TGTGCCAGCAGCTTAGGTCCAGGGGGCGTAGACACTGAAGCTTTCTTT